The clone carrying this T cell receptor (beta chain) has a handful of counts. This entry is derived from a study of blood T cell repertoires in COVID-19. Study summary: From the United States, Italy and Spain came samples of acute and convalescent COVID-19.

The germline V gene encodes CDR1 SEHNR and CDR2 FQNEAQ (reference sequence). The CDR3 covers 15 residues. V was pared by 1 base and J by 7 bases, with 14 bases between. Using immunoSEQ multiplex PCR, the repertoire was profiled, and TCRdb retains in-frame clones only, with some absent. The table includes about 160,000 clones, about 90% detected once. Followed over time, Seattle patients had been enrolled while infection was active. The TCR sequence derives from a young man with COVID-19, enrolled during active disease. V usage is TRBV7-9 and J usage is TRBJ1-5; D uncertain. The sequenced sample was peripheral blood. This CDR3 is CASSLVSETEQPQHF. In DNA form, the CDR3 reads TGTGCCAGCAGCTTAGTTAGTGAAACTGAACAGCCCCAGCATTTT.